This is a list of T cell receptor beta chains from one sample in a study of neurological immune-mediated disorders. TCRdb analysed the 5' RACE reads with MiXCR anew, one entry per CDR3 protein. The table records 50,000 or so distinct CDR3 sequences, roughly 3.8% of them present only once. The source material was PBMCs. The receptors shown here come from a man aged 60 to 69 with multiple sclerosis. Both conserved end residues are part of each CDR3. A D gene is named only where the DNA matches it firmly. Size is stated for part of the rows, as once, few or many counts, or as a class when the clone is expanded.

clone_size j_call v_call d_call cdr3_nt cdr3_aa
many TRBJ2-5 TRBV12-3/TRBV12-4 NA TGTGCCAGCAGTTTTTTGAACACCCAGTACTTC CASSFLNTQYF
many TRBJ2-2 TRBV15 TRBD2 TGTGCCACCAGCAGAGATCGCGGGCTAGCGGCGAACACCGGGGAGCTGTTTTTT CATSRDRGLAANTGELFF
NA TRBJ2-2 TRBV5-6 NA TGTGACAGCAGCAAAGGCACCGGGGAGCTGTTTTTT CDSSKGTGELFF
few TRBJ2-1 TRBV7-3 NA TGTGCCAGCAGCTTAGCGCCCACCAATGAGCAGTTCTTC CASSLAPTNEQFF
many TRBJ2-1 TRBV5-6 TRBD2 TGTGCCAGCAGCCGGGGGGGGCCTAGCTCCTACAATGAGCAGTTCTTC CASSRGGPSSYNEQFF
many TRBJ1-1 TRBV20-1 NA TGCAGTGCTAGCGGGACATCGAACACTGAAGCTTTCTTT CSASGTSNTEAFF
few TRBJ2-5 TRBV10-2 TRBD2 TGCGCCAGCCAAGGACTAGCGCAAGAGACCCAGTACTTC CASQGLAQETQYF
many TRBJ2-3 TRBV10-1 NA TGCGCCAGCAGTGGCGATCCGACAGATACGCAGTATTTT CASSGDPTDTQYF
many TRBJ2-2 TRBV5-1 NA TGCGCCAGCAGCTTGTTGGACTTTGGGGAGCTGTTTTTT CASSLLDFGELFF
many TRBJ1-1 TRBV5-1 NA TGCGCCAGCAGCCAAAGGGGACCCACTGAAGCTTTCTTT CASSQRGPTEAFF